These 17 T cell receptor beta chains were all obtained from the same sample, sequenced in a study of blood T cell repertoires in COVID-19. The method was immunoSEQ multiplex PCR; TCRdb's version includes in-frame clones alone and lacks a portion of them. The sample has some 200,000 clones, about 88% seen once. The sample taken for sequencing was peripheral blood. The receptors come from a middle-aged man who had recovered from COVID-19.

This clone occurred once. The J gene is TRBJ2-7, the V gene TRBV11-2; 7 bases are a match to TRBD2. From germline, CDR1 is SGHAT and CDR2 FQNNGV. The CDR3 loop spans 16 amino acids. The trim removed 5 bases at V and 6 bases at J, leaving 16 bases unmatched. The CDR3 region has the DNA TGTGCCAGCAGCAAAAGGCACCCGACTAGCCTGGGCGAGCAGTACTTC. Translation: CASSKRHPTSLGEQYF.

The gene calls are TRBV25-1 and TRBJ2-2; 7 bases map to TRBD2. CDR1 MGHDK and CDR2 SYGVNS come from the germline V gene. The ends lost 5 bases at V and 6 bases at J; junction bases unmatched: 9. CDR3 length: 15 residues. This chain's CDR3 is CASSIAGEGAGELFF. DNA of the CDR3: TGTGCCAGCAGTATCGCGGGAGAAGGGGCCGGGGAGCTGTTTTTT.

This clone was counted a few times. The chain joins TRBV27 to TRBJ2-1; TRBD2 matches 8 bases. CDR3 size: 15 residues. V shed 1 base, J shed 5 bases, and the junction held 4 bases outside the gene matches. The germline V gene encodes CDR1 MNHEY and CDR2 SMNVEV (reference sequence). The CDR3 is CASSLLGTSNNEQFF. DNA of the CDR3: TGTGCCAGCAGTTTATTGGGGACTAGTAACAATGAGCAGTTCTTC.

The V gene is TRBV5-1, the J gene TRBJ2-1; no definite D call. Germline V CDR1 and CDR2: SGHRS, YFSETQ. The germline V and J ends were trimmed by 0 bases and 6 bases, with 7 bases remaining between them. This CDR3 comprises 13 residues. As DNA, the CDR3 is TGCGCCAGCAGCTTGGGGTCAGGCAATGAGCAGTTCTTC. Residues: CASSLGSGNEQFF.

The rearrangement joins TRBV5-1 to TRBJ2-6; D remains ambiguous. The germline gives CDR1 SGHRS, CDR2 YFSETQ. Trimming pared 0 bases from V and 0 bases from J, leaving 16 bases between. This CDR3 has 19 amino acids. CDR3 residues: CASSLGRLALTSGANVLTF. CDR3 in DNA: TGCGCCAGCAGCTTGGGGAGATTAGCCCTCACCTCTGGGGCCAACGTCCTGACTTTC.

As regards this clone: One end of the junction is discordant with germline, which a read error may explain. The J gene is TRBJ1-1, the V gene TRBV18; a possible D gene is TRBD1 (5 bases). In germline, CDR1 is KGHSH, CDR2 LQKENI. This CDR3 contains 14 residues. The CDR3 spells CASSPRWGDTEAFF. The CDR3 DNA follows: TGTGCCAGCTCGCCACGGTGGGGCGACACTGAAGCTTTCTTT.

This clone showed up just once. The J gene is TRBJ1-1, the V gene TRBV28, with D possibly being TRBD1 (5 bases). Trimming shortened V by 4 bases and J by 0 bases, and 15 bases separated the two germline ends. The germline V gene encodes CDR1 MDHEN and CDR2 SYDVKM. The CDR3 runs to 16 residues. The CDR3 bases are TGTGCCAGCAGTTCGCCCGGAGGGACGGTGAACACTGAAGCTTTCTTT. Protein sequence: CASSSPGGTVNTEAFF.

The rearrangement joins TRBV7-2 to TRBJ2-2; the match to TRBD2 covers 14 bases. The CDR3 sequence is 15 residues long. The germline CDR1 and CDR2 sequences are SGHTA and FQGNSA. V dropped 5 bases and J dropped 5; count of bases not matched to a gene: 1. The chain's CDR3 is CASSRTSGRTGELFF. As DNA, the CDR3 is TGTGCCAGCAGCCGGACTAGCGGGAGGACCGGGGAGCTGTTTTTT.

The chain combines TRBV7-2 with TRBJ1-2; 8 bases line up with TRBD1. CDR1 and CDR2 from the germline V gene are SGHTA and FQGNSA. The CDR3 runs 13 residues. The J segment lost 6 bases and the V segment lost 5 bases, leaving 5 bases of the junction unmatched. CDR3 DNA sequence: TGTGCCAGCAGCCATCCGACAGGGGATGGCTACACCTTC. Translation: CASSHPTGDGYTF.

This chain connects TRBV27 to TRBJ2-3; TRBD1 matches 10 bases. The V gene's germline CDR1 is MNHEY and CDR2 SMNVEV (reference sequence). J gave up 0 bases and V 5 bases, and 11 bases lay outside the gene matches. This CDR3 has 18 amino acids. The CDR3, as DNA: TGTGCCAGCAGTCGGGGACAGGGGAAGGGGGCCAGCACAGATACGCAGTATTTT. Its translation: CASSRGQGKGASTDTQYF.

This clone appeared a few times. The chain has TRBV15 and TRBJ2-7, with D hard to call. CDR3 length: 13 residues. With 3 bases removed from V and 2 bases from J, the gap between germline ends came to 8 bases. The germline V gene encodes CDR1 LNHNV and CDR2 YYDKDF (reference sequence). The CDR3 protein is CATSSIYTYEQYF. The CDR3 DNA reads TGTGCCACCAGCAGTATTTATACCTACGAGCAGTACTTC.

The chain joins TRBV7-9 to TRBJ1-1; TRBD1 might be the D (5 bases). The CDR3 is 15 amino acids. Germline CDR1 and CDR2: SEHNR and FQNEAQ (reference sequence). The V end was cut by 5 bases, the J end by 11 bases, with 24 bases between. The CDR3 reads CASSPYRGGDERAFF. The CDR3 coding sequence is TGTGCCAGCAGCCCATACCGGGGAGGGGACGAACGGGCTTTCTTT.

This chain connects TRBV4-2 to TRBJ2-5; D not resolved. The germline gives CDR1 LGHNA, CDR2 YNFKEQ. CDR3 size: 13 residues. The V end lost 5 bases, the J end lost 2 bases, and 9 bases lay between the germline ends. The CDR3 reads CASSFQDQETQYF. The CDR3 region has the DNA TGTGCCAGCAGCTTTCAGGATCAAGAGACCCAGTACTTC.

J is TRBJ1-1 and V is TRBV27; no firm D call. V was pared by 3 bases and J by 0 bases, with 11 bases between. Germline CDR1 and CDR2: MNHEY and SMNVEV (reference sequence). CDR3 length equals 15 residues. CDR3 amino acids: CASSFFRGMNTEAFF. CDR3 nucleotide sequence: TGTGCCAGCAGTTTTTTCCGGGGAATGAACACTGAAGCTTTCTTT.

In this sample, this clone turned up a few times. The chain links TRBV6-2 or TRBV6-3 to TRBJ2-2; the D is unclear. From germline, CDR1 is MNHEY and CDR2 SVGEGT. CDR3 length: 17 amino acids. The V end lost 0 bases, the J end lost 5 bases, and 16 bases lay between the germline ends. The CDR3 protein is CASSYSVGSTGTGELFF. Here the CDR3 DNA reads TGTGCCAGCAGTTACTCAGTTGGCAGTACCGGGACCGGGGAGCTGTTTTTT.

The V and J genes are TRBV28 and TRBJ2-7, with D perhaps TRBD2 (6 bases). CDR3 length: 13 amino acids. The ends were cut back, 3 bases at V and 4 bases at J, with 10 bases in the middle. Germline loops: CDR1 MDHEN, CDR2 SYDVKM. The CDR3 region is CASSFAGTYEQYF. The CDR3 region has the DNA TGTGCCAGCAGTTTTGCAGGGACTTACGAGCAGTACTTC.

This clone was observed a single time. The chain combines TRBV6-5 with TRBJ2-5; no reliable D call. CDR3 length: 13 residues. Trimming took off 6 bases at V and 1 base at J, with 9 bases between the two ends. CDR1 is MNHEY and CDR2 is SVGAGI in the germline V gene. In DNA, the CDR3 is TGTGCCAGCAGAACCGGTCCCCAAGAGACCCAGTACTTC. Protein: CASRTGPQETQYF.